The 16 T cell receptor beta chains listed next were all sequenced from one sample in a study of shared clonotypes between healthy human individuals. Libraries were prepared by immunoSEQ multiplex PCR; TCRdb keeps only in-frame clonotypes and omits some of them. This table holds around 560,000 clones, approximately 95% found once. Positively selected for CCR7, the CD45RO-negative cells used as naive CD8 cells excluded terminally differentiated effector memory CD45RA+ cells. The sample taken for sequencing was naive CD8+ T cells sorted from blood. The receptors shown here come from a woman under 40 in good health.

This chain joins TRBV11-2 and TRBJ1-1; D not resolved. There are 13 residues in the CDR3. The V gene's germline CDR1 is SGHAT and CDR2 FQNNGV. Between the trimmed V and J ends, which lost 1 base and 6 bases, there was a span of 9 bases. The CDR3 region has the DNA TGTGCCAGCAGCTTAGGTGCGCCGGCTGAAGCTTTCTTT. It translates to CASSLGAPAEAFF.

V is TRBV27 and J is TRBJ2-7; 7 bases are a match to TRBD2. This CDR3 is 16 amino acids long. V trimming: 6 bases; J trimming: 4 bases; junction bases outside the gene matches: 15. Germline loops: CDR1 MNHEY, CDR2 SMNVEV (reference sequence). In DNA, the CDR3 is TGTGCCAGCAGGGAGAGGGGAGGACTAGAGAGGTACGAGCAGTACTTC. It translates to CASRERGGLERYEQYF.

With respect to this clone: At one of its ends the junction is not consistent with the germline gene, which may arise from a read error. The gene calls are TRBV28 and TRBJ1-1; D remains ambiguous. CDR1 is MDHEN and CDR2 is SYDVKM in the germline V gene. The CDR3 contains 13 residues. CDR3 region: CASSSDPPTEGFF. CDR3 DNA: TGTGCCAGCAGTTCCGACCCCCCTACCGAAGGTTTCTTT.

This clone was observed a few times. The chain has TRBV4-1 and TRBJ2-7; 10 bases match TRBD1. The V and J ends lost 2 bases and 2 bases, in that order; junction bases with no gene match: 3. This CDR3 contains 15 residues. Germline loops: CDR1 MGHRA, CDR2 YSYEKL. The DNA for the CDR3 is TGCGCCAGCAGCCAAACCGGGACAGGGGCCTACGAGCAGTACTTC. Translating it yields CASSQTGTGAYEQYF.

This clone occurred once. The V and J genes are TRBV18 and TRBJ1-1; D remains ambiguous. V lost 6 bases and J lost 4, with 12 bases in between. The CDR3 extends over 13 amino acids. From germline, CDR1 is KGHSH and CDR2 LQKENI. The CDR3 DNA reads as TGTGCCAGCTCGCCTAAGAGTAGCACTGAAGCTTTCTTT. As protein: CASSPKSSTEAFF.

This chain links TRBV6-5 with TRBJ2-5; D is unresolved. V shed 5 bases and J shed 5 bases, with 9 bases lying between them. CDR1 MNHEY and CDR2 SVGAGI come from the germline V gene. The CDR3 consists of 12 residues. CDR3 in amino acids: CASSPKWETQYF. The CDR3, as DNA: TGTGCCAGCAGTCCAAAGTGGGAGACCCAGTACTTC.

CDR3 DNA sequence: TGTGCCAGCAGTTGGGGTCAGGCGGGAGCCTACGAGCAGTACTTC. Translated: CASSWGQAGAYEQYF. The chain joins TRBV6-6 to TRBJ2-7, with TRBD2 identical over 7 bases. CDR1 is MNHNY, CDR2 SVGAGI, per germline (reference sequence). V shed 4 bases, J shed 2 bases, and the junction held 8 bases outside the gene matches. This CDR3 comprises 15 residues.

V usage is TRBV10-2 and J usage is TRBJ2-1; D gene uncertain. V was trimmed by 3 bases and J by 4 bases, leaving 10 bases between them. CDR3 size: 14 residues. Germline V gives CDR1 WSHSY, CDR2 SAAADI. CDR3 in amino acids: CASSEAGPYNEQFF. In nucleotides, the CDR3 is TGCGCCAGCAGTGAAGCCGGGCCGTACAATGAGCAGTTCTTC.

This clone has just one count. The chain couples TRBV28 to TRBJ1-3, with 8 bases aligning to TRBD1. This CDR3 is built from 18 residues. Germline V lookup: CDR1 MDHEN, CDR2 SYDVKM. With 5 bases clipped from V and 1 base from J, the junction kept 13 bases outside the gene matches. This CDR3 is CASSAGQGSRESGNTIYF. Here the CDR3 DNA reads TGTGCCAGCAGTGCCGGACAGGGAAGTCGAGAGTCTGGAAACACCATATATTTT.

The chain employs TRBV2 and TRBJ2-3; 9 bases align to TRBD1. V lost 7 bases and J lost 4; bases outside the gene matches: 6. The CDR3 length is 14 residues. The germline gives CDR1 SNHLY, CDR2 FYNNEI. CDR3 protein: CASTGQGLPDTQYF. As DNA, the CDR3 is TGTGCCAGCACCGGACAGGGGCTACCAGATACGCAGTATTTT.

The rearrangement links TRBV9 to TRBJ2-7; D is unclear. Germline CDR1 reads SGDLS; CDR2 reads YYNGEE. The V end lost 0 bases, the J end lost 2 bases, and 9 bases lay between the germline ends. The CDR3 is made up of 14 amino acids. The CDR3 bases are TGTGCCAGCAGCGTAGGAGTAGGGCCCTACGAGCAGTACTTC. Translating it yields CASSVGVGPYEQYF.

The rearrangement uses TRBV10-2 and TRBJ2-7; D is undetermined. V was trimmed by 3 bases and J by 7 bases, leaving 7 bases between them. Germline CDR1 reads WSHSY; CDR2 reads SAAADI. The length of the CDR3 is 11 residues. CDR3 sequence (DNA): TGCGCCAGCAGTGATACGGGTGAGCAGTACTTC. Translating it yields CASSDTGEQYF.

The V and J genes are TRBV7-9 and TRBJ1-1, with D unclear. The germline CDR1 and CDR2 sequences are SEHNR and FQNEAQ (reference sequence). V shed 5 bases and J shed 4 bases, with 8 bases lying between them. The CDR3 spans 12 residues. CDR3 DNA: TGTGCCAGCAGCCACAAGGGCACTGAAGCTTTCTTT. Its protein product is CASSHKGTEAFF.

The rearrangement links TRBV7-9 to TRBJ2-7; 7 nucleotides agree with TRBD1. The germline CDR1 and CDR2 sequences are SEHNR and FQNEAQ (reference sequence). The CDR3 is 14 residues long. V lost 6 bases and J lost 2; bases outside the gene matches: 7. The CDR3 DNA is TGTGCCAGCAGTTTGGAAGGACAGGCCTACGAGCAGTACTTC. Residues: CASSLEGQAYEQYF.

The V and J genes are TRBV6-1 and TRBJ1-2; D gene ambiguous. Germline CDR1 reads MNHNS; CDR2 reads SASEGT. Trimming took off 1 base at V and 1 base at J, with 7 bases between the two ends. The CDR3 runs to 14 residues. CDR3 sequence (DNA): TGTGCCAGCAGTGAAGTAATGGTTAACTATGGCTACACCTTC. The encoded protein is CASSEVMVNYGYTF.

In regard to this clone: The sample has other DNA sequences that encode this CDR3 too. The chain couples TRBV28 to TRBJ2-7; D tentatively reads TRBD1 or TRBD2 (5 bases each). Trimming cost V 4 bases and J 2 bases, with 9 bases left between them. The CDR3 is 13 amino acids. Germline CDR1 reads MDHEN; CDR2 reads SYDVKM. CDR3 protein: CASSYGGTYEQYF. CDR3 bases: TGTGCCAGCAGTTATGGGGGTACCTACGAGCAGTACTTC.